This record covers a single TCR beta chain. This clonotype came up many times. This clone's antigen is unknown. Base qualities were left out, and no much larger clone turns up one base away. The sequencer was an Illumina HiSeq 2000. Multiplex PCR amplification was used to generate the TCR beta chain libraries. High-throughput sequencing was used to analyze the amplified TCR beta chain products. The public reads were reprocessed in TCRdb via fastp at Q25 and MiXCR, keeping in-frame beta chains. Identical CDR3 proteins give one entry, which carries the most common genes and DNA. This sample gives over 200,000 distinct CDR3 sequences in total; 32% of them show up just once. Approximately 1.5% of the sample goes to the ten largest clones. This entry is derived from a study of breast tumors, draining lymph nodes, adjacent tissues (dated by TCRdb to between 2015 and 2016). For the study in its entirety: TCR beta repertoires were compared across tumor, adjacent nontumor tissue and axillary lymph nodes obtained from breast cancer patients. The study was designed to assess the relationships and possible T-cell exchange between tumor, surrounding tissue and draining lymph node repertoires in human breast cancer. The investigation overall reported the following: The conclusion that tumor T cells originate in lymph nodes was framed as consistent with a hypothesis rather than directly demonstrated. Tumor and nontumor tissue repertoires were found to be significantly more similar in luminal-like than in basal-like breast cancer. Tumor T-cell repertoires showed less diversity than lymph node repertoires and more diversity than nontumor tissue repertoires, and tumor T-cell repertoires showed preferential V and J gene usage. The data were considered consistent with the idea that most tumor T cells come from the lymph node and then expand in tumor tissue.

The germline V gene provides CDR1 MGHRA and CDR2 YSYEKL. The CDR3 runs 13 amino acids, cysteine and phenylalanine included. Here the CDR3 DNA is all that survives: 39 bases in frame from base 1. Trimming at the junction amounts to 2 bases on V and 4 bases on J, and the germline ends lie 9 bases apart. Lymph node samples were obtained from the axillary draining lymph nodes of breast cancer patients. Recombination connected TRBV4-1 to TRBJ2-7, with the D gene not confidently named. This TCR was sampled from a female donor with breast cancer. Some clones in this sample may be carry-over from other donors' samples. Sequenced: axillary lymph node tissue. The nucleotides are TGCGCCAGCAGCCAACGCCGCGATTACGAGCAGTACTTC. Translated, it gives CASSQRRDYEQYF.